The sequence of this T cell receptor (beta chain) was determined in a study of response to subunit inactivated influenza vaccine. Study observations and caveats: Seasonal influenza vaccination, on each occasion, was suggested by the authors to recruit few new T cells.

Trimming removed 2 bases from V and 5 bases from J, with 9 bases in between. The CDR3 loop spans 13 amino acids. Looked up from germline, CDR1 is SEHNR and CDR2 is FQNEAQ (reference sequence). This clonotype appeared many times. What it binds is not known. TCRdb passed the RT-PCR reads through MiXCR, listing each CDR3 protein once. The table includes a few hundred thousand distinct CDR3 sequences, around 15% detected once. This TCR was sampled from a man between 50 and 59 years old who received an inactivated influenza vaccine. The chain combines TRBV7-9 with TRBJ2-5; the D gene is possibly TRBD1 (6 bases). This specimen consisted of PBMCs from blood, obtained 12 days after vaccination. The CDR3 is CASSLNRVETQYF. For the CDR3, the DNA is TGTGCCAGCAGCTTAAACAGGGTTGAGACCCAGTACTTC.